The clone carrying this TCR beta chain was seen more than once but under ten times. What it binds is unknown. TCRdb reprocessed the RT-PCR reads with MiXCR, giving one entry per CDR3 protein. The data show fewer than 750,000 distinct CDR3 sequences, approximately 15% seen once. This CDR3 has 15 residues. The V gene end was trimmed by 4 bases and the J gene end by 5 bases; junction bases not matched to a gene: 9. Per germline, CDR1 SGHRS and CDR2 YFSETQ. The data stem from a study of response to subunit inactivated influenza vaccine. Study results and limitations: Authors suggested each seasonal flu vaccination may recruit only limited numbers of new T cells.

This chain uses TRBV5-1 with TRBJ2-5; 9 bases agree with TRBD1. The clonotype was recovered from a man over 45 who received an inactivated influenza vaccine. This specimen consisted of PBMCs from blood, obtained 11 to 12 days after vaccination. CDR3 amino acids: CASSAEQGAVETQYF. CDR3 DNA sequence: TGCGCCAGCAGCGCCGAACAGGGGGCGGTGGAGACCCAGTACTTC. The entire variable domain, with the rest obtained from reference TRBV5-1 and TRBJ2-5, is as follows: KAGVTQTPRYLIKTRGQQVTLSCSPISGHRSVSWYQQTPGQGLQFLFEYFSETQRNKGNFPGRFSGRQFSNSRSEMNVSTLELGDSALYLCASSAEQGAVETQYFGPGTRLLVL.